This T cell receptor beta chain was sequenced in a study of T-cell reconstitution after alpha-beta-depleted transplantation in children. The TCRbeta library incorporated unique molecular identifiers. TCRdb processed the PCR reads anew with MiXCR; each CDR3 protein has one entry. The sample contains about 360,000 distinct CDR3 sequences, less than 15% of which appear only once. This clonotype was recorded at least ten times. The receptor comes from a human donor who donated a stem cell graft to a child with Fanconi anemia. Sample: PBMCs, taken from the stem cell graft.

In nucleotides, the CDR3 is TGCGCCAGCAGCTTGGGGGACGGAGGAAACGACGAGCAGTACTTC. It yields the protein CASSLGDGGNDEQYF. The J gene is TRBJ2-7, the V gene TRBV5-1; either TRBD1 or TRBD2 may fit D (5 bases each). The CDR3 is made up of 15 amino acids. V was cut by 0 bases and J by 5 bases, with 15 bases left in between. Germline-derived CDR1 and CDR2 are SGHRS and YFSETQ.